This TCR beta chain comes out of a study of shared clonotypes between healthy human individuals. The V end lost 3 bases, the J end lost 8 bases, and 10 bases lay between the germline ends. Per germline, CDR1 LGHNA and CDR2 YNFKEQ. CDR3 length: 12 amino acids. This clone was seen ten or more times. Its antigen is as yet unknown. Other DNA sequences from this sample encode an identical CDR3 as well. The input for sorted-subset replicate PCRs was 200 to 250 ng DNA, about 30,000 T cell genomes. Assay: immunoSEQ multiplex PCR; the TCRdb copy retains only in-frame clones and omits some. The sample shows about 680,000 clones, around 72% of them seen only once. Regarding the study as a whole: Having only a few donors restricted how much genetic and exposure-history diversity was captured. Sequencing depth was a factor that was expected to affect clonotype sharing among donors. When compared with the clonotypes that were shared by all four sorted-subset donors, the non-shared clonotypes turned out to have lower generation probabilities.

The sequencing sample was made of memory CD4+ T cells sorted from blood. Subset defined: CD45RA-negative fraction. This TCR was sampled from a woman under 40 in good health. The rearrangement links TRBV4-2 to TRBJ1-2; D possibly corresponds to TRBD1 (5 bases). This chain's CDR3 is CASSQGEGGYTF. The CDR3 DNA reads TGTGCCAGCAGCCAGGGGGAGGGAGGCTACACCTTC.